This T cell receptor (beta chain) was identified during a study of T cells after yellow fever vaccination. This clonotype was detected many times. The CDR3 is 16 amino acids. Germline V gives CDR1 SGHKS, CDR2 YYEKEE (reference sequence). V lost 1 base, J lost 4 bases, and 17 bases lay in between. MiXCR, run by TCRdb on the 5' RACE reads, gives a single entry per CDR3 protein. The sample contains tens of thousands of distinct CDR3 sequences, roughly a tenth of which appear only once. The source is a man aged 18 to 30 who received the YFV17D yellow fever vaccine. This chain links TRBV5-5 with TRBJ1-1; no clear D. Source: PBMCs, either bulk or a sorted T-cell subset (CD4+, CD8+, memory, or dextramer-sorted; not recorded which), taken around 16 days after the first yellow fever vaccination. CDR3: CASSLLLGILTTEAFF. In DNA, the CDR3 is TGTGCCAGCAGCTTGTTATTGGGGATCTTAACCACTGAAGCTTTCTTT.